What follows are 29 T cell receptor beta chains derived from one specimen sequenced in a study of CD4 T cells in relation to SARS-CoV-2 and coronaviruses. The unexposed donors gave CD4+ T cells in about 2010-2019, prior to COVID-19. After roughly ten days of culture, CD4+ T cells were isolated. Their recognized antigens are unknown. Profiling relied on immunoSEQ multiplex PCR, and the TCRdb table lists in-frame clones only, not all of them. The sample comprises approximately 17,000 clones, about four fifths of which are singletons, and about a tenth rests with the top ten. The sequencing sample was made of CD4+ T cells from PBMCs, cultured in vitro. Receptors were obtained from a human donor in good health.

This chain joins TRBV18 and TRBJ1-6, with D perhaps TRBD1 (5 bases). Germline V gives CDR1 KGHSH, CDR2 LQKENI. The CDR3 loop spans 14 amino acids. Trimming removed 3 bases at V and 7 bases at J, with 10 bases between. CDR3 DNA sequence: TGTGCCAGCTCACCTCGGGACGGAAATTCACCCCTCCACTTT. This codes for CASSPRDGNSPLHF.

The J gene is TRBJ1-1, the V gene TRBV2, with D hard to call. Deletions cut 7 bases from V and 3 bases from J, with 12 bases between. This CDR3 comprises 13 residues. The V gene's germline CDR1 is SNHLY and CDR2 FYNNEI. The CDR3 nucleotides are TGTGCCAGCAACGGCCTGAGGGACACTGAAGCTTTCTTT. This gives the protein CASNGLRDTEAFF.

V is TRBV7-8 and J is TRBJ2-5; no clear D. The germline gives CDR1 SGHVS, CDR2 FQNEAQ. V lost 5 bases and J 4 bases, leaving 20 bases between the germline ends. CDR3 length: 16 residues. The CDR3 DNA sequence: TGTGCCAGCAGCCCCTACGCCCCTGGTGGTCCAGAGACCCAGTACTTC. This sequence encodes CASSPYAPGGPETQYF.

The rearrangement uses TRBV9 and TRBJ1-2, with TRBD1 matching 10 bases. The V segment lost 6 bases and the J segment 7 bases; nucleotides outside the gene matches: 9. Germline-derived CDR1 and CDR2 are SGDLS and YYNGEE. CDR3 length equals 14 residues. CDR3 sequence: CASTAGGTGVGYTF. CDR3 in DNA: TGTGCCAGCACCGCCGGAGGGACAGGGGTTGGCTACACCTTC. The variable domain in full, with the rest retrieved from reference TRBV9 and TRBJ1-2, is DSGVTQTPKHLITATGQRVTLRCSPRSGDLSVYWYQQSLDQGLQFLIQYYNGEERAKGNILERFSAQQFPDLHSELNLSSLELGDSALYFCASTAGGTGVGYTFGSGTRLTVV.

This sequence joins TRBV15 and TRBJ1-5; weak D call: TRBD1 (5 bases). V dropped 0 bases and J dropped 6 bases, with 9 bases sitting between them. The germline V gene encodes CDR1 LNHNV and CDR2 YYDKDF (reference sequence). This CDR3 comprises 14 residues. The DNA for the CDR3 is TGTGCCACCAGCAGAGATGGGGGGACTCAGCCCCAGCATTTT. This sequence encodes CATSRDGGTQPQHF.

The chain combines TRBV6-5 with TRBJ1-3; no definite D call. Trimming pared 4 bases from V and 0 bases from J, leaving 7 bases between. This CDR3 region has 14 residues. Germline values: CDR1 MNHEY, CDR2 SVGAGI. CDR3 sequence (DNA): TGTGCCAGCAGTTTTGGGATCTCTGGAAACACCATATATTTT. Amino acid sequence: CASSFGISGNTIYF.

The chain combines TRBV12-5 with TRBJ2-3; no definite D call. V lost 4 bases to trimming and J lost 5 bases, with 10 bases between them. The CDR3 spans 13 residues. Germline V lookup: CDR1 LGHNT, CDR2 FRNRAP. The CDR3 sequence is CASGSPSEDTQYF. Here the CDR3 DNA reads TGTGCTAGTGGTTCCCCTAGTGAAGATACGCAGTATTTT.

This clone was observed a few times. The chain couples TRBV13 to TRBJ2-7; perhaps TRBD2 as D (5 bases). There are 15 residues in the CDR3. Per the germline V gene, CDR1 is PRHDT and CDR2 is FYEKMQ (reference sequence). The V end was cut by 3 bases, the J end by 6 bases, with 18 bases between. CDR3 nucleotide sequence: TGTGCCAGCAGCTTTGGTTTAAGCGGTCTCAGCGAGCAGTACTTC. Its protein is CASSFGLSGLSEQYF.

This clone was counted between two and nine times. The DNA of the CDR3 is TGTGCCAGCAGCTTACTACAGCCCCAAGAGACCCAGTACTTC. Amino acids: CASSLLQPQETQYF. The chain recombines TRBV11-2 with TRBJ2-5; D unclear. Germline CDR1 and CDR2: SGHAT and FQNNGV. The CDR3 is 14 residues long. Trimming shortened V by 2 bases and J by 1 base, and 8 bases separated the two germline ends.

In its sample, this clone was seen a few times. The chain has TRBV2 and TRBJ1-4, with D unclear. Deletions cut 3 bases from V and 8 bases from J, with 10 bases between. Germline values: CDR1 SNHLY, CDR2 FYNNEI. The CDR3 spans 13 residues. Here the CDR3 reads CASSDLVREKLFF. DNA of the CDR3: TGTGCCAGCAGTGACCTCGTACGCGAAAAACTGTTTTTT.

The chain carries TRBV30 and TRBJ2-1; D is perhaps TRBD2 (5 bases). CDR1 is GTSNPN and CDR2 is SVGIG in the germline V gene (reference sequence). This CDR3 is 15 amino acids long. Trimming shortened V by 5 bases and J by 3 bases, and 17 bases separated the two germline ends. The CDR3 nucleotides are TGTGCCTGGTCCCTTGGCGGAGGTGGCTACAATGAGCAGTTCTTC. Translated, it gives CAWSLGGGGYNEQFF.

V usage is TRBV9 and J usage is TRBJ1-1; D unclear. V lost 4 bases, J lost 3 bases, and 13 bases lay in between. Germline CDR1 is SGDLS and CDR2 is YYNGEE. The CDR3 covers 14 residues. In nucleotides, the CDR3 is TGTGCCAGCAGCATCTCCCCGGAAGACACTGAAGCTTTCTTT. This sequence encodes CASSISPEDTEAFF.

This clone was seen more than once but under ten times. The chain links TRBV27 to TRBJ1-6; D unclear. The CDR3 is 13 amino acids. Germline V gene lookup returns CDR1 MNHEY and CDR2 SMNVEV (reference sequence). V lost 5 bases and J lost 9, with 11 bases in between. DNA for the CDR3: TGTGCCAGCAGTCCCTGGGAGGTTTCACCCCTCCACTTT. This encodes CASSPWEVSPLHF.

This chain connects TRBV2 to TRBJ1-2, with D hard to call. Between the trimmed V and J ends, which lost 4 bases and 1 base, there was a span of 10 bases. The CDR3 has 14 residues. Looked up from germline, CDR1 is SNHLY and CDR2 is FYNNEI. The CDR3 sequence: CASSGIQVNYGYTF. In nucleotides, the CDR3 is TGTGCCAGCAGTGGAATCCAGGTTAACTATGGCTACACCTTC.

V usage is TRBV21-1 and J usage is TRBJ2-7; the table gives TRBD2 as D, unverified against the DNA. TRBV21-1 is annotated as a pseudogene. The CDR3 covers 20 residues. In nucleotides, the CDR3 is TGTGCCGTCCACCGGGACAGGGCACGGACTAGCGGGAGGCCCTACTACGAGCAGTACTTC. Translating it yields CAVHRDRARTSGRPYYEQYF.

V usage is TRBV30 and J usage is TRBJ1-4; D is unresolved. The V gene's germline CDR1 is GTSNPN and CDR2 SVGIG (reference sequence). V was clipped by 4 bases and J by 4 bases, with 13 bases between them. The CDR3 spans 14 residues. The CDR3 region is CAWTWFWDNEKLFF. The CDR3 DNA sequence: TGTGCCTGGACCTGGTTCTGGGATAATGAAAAACTGTTTTTT. The entire variable domain, with the rest obtained from reference TRBV30 and TRBJ1-4, is as follows: SQTIHQWPATLVQPVGSPLSLECTVEGTSNPNLYWYRQAAGRGLQLLFYSVGIGQISSEVPQNLSASRPQDRQFILSSKKLLLSDSGFYLCAWTWFWDNEKLFFGSGTQLSVL.

The chain joins TRBV10-3 to TRBJ2-3, with 7 bases identical to TRBD2. This CDR3 spans 13 amino acids. V lost 4 bases to trimming and J lost 8 bases; unmatched junction nucleotides: 6. The germline CDR1 and CDR2 sequences are ENHRY and SYGVKD. The chain's CDR3 is CAISGLGGGTQYF. CDR3 nucleotide sequence: TGTGCCATCAGTGGCCTGGGGGGGGGTACGCAGTATTTT.

The rearrangement links TRBV11-2 to TRBJ2-5; D is ambiguous. The CDR3 runs to 14 residues. V gave up 4 bases and J gave up 5 bases, with 14 bases separating them. CDR1 SGHAT and CDR2 FQNNGV come from the germline V gene. CDR3 DNA sequence: TGTGCCAGCAGCTCCCAGGTTGTAGGGGAGACCCAGTACTTC. This codes for CASSSQVVGETQYF.

The gene calls are TRBV28 and TRBJ2-7, with TRBD1 matching 10 bases. The CDR3 consists of 14 residues. J gave up 6 bases and V 5 bases, and 7 bases lay outside the gene matches. CDR1 and CDR2 from the germline V gene are MDHEN and SYDVKM. Here the CDR3 DNA reads TGTGCCAGCAGTCGTCCGGGACAGGGGCGCGAGCAGTACTTC. Translated: CASSRPGQGREQYF.

This chain uses TRBV6-5 with TRBJ1-5, with a tentative D call TRBD1 (5 bases). The germline V gene has CDR1 MNHEY and CDR2 SVGAGI. Deletions cut 5 bases from V and 4 bases from J, with 12 bases between. CDR3 size: 14 residues. DNA for the CDR3: TGTGCCAGCAGTAGGGGACGGGGAAATCAGCCCCAGCATTTT. Encoded protein: CASSRGRGNQPQHF.

The rearrangement links TRBV18 to TRBJ2-5, with D uncertain. The CDR3 loop spans 15 amino acids. Per the germline V gene, CDR1 is KGHSH and CDR2 is LQKENI. Trimming shortened V by 0 bases and J by 2 bases, and 10 bases separated the two germline ends. Here the CDR3 reads CASSPPSAEQETQYF. For the CDR3, the DNA is TGTGCCAGCTCACCACCGTCCGCAGAACAAGAGACCCAGTACTTC.

The chain has TRBV19 and TRBJ1-6; 10 bases align to TRBD1. CDR1 LNHDA and CDR2 SQIVND come from the germline V gene (reference sequence). This CDR3 has 15 residues. After removal of 6 bases from V and 9 bases from J, the junction contained 8 bases not matched to a gene. CDR3 loop: CASSAGTGVLSPLHF. The CDR3 bases are TGTGCCAGTAGCGCCGGGACAGGGGTTCTTTCACCCCTCCACTTT.

This chain joins TRBV5-1 and TRBJ2-1; D is possibly TRBD1 (6 bases). V lost 3 bases and J lost 7, with 20 bases in between. This CDR3 is 16 amino acids long. Germline V gene data show CDR1 as SGHRS and CDR2 as YFSETQ. This CDR3 is CASSSDTGSYRNEQFF. The CDR3 nucleotides read TGCGCCAGCAGCTCCGATACAGGGTCGTATAGAAATGAGCAGTTCTTC.

The chain uses TRBV11-2 and TRBJ2-2, with D tentatively TRBD2 (6 bases). CDR1 and CDR2 (germline): SGHAT, FQNNGV. There are 16 residues in the CDR3. The ends were cut back, 2 bases at V and 1 base at J, with 11 bases in the middle. CDR3 residues: CASSLRGTENTGELFF. CDR3 DNA: TGTGCCAGCAGCTTACGGGGGACGGAGAACACCGGGGAGCTGTTTTTT.

The DNA of the CDR3 is TGTGCCAGAAGCTTTCGGACGCGCATACTTGCAACTAATGAAAAACTGTTTTTT. Residues: CARSFRTRILATNEKLFF. The V call is TRBV5-3, the J call TRBJ1-4; D is unclear. TRBV5-3 is an ORF for which the function is uncertain. The CDR3 length is 18 residues. Trimming cost V 2 bases and J 0 bases, with 17 bases left between them.

This chain uses TRBV28 with TRBJ2-2, with TRBD2 matching 9 bases. CDR3 length: 14 amino acids. Germline-derived CDR1 and CDR2 are MDHEN and SYDVKM. The chain's CDR3 is CALGLAGPTGELFF. The CDR3 bases are TGTGCTCTCGGGCTAGCGGGGCCGACCGGGGAGCTGTTTTTT.

This chain links TRBV5-6 with TRBJ2-7; D possibly corresponds to TRBD1 (6 bases). V was clipped by 0 bases and J by 3 bases, with 10 bases between them. This CDR3 is built from 14 residues. Germline V gives CDR1 SGHDT, CDR2 YYEEEE. CDR3 nucleotides: TGTGCCAGCAGCTTGGTAGCACAGGGCTACGAGCAGTACTTC. Its translation is CASSLVAQGYEQYF.

The chain employs TRBV10-3 and TRBJ2-1; 15 positions match TRBD2. This CDR3 contains 16 residues. CDR1 is ENHRY, CDR2 SYGVKD, per germline. The junction had 3 bases not matched to a gene; V was cut back by 3 bases and J by 6 bases. DNA for the CDR3: TGTGCCATCAGTGACCCGGGACTAGCGGGGGGCAATGAGCAGTTCTTC. Its protein is CAISDPGLAGGNEQFF.

The chain combines TRBV7-9 with TRBJ1-2; D uncertain. Trimming removed 2 bases at V and 11 bases at J, with 6 bases between. The CDR3 has 10 amino acids. CDR1 is SEHNR, CDR2 FQNEAQ, per germline (reference sequence). CDR3 sequence reads: CASSLLGYTF. The CDR3 bases are TGTGCCAGCAGCTTACTCGGATACACCTTC.